The present entry profiles one T cell receptor (beta chain) with its context. Its target is not known. The sample comes from a study of Ad26.COV2.S vaccination and SARS-CoV-2 variants. CDR1 is LNHDA, CDR2 SQIVND, per germline (reference sequence). V was clipped by 7 bases and J by 3 bases, with 6 bases between them. The CDR3 length is 11 residues. Repertoires were generated with immunoSEQ multiplex PCR, while TCRdb's copy carries only in-frame clones and drops some. In the table there are about 180,000 clones, 87% of which are singletons. Findings and caveats of the study: For non-spike TCRs, breadth in vaccine recipients resembled that in placebo recipients. Substantial post-vaccination breadth of spike-specific CD8+ and CD4+ T cell responses was reported. People who got the vaccine had more spike-specific TCR breadth than people who got placebo.

This clonotype was sampled from a human donor who had recovered from COVID-19. The rearrangement joins TRBV19 to TRBJ2-5; D call uncertain. The material was peripheral blood, obtained after recovery from COVID-19. This chain's CDR3 is CASTTKETQYF. In DNA, the CDR3 is TGTGCCAGTACTACTAAAGAGACCCAGTACTTC.